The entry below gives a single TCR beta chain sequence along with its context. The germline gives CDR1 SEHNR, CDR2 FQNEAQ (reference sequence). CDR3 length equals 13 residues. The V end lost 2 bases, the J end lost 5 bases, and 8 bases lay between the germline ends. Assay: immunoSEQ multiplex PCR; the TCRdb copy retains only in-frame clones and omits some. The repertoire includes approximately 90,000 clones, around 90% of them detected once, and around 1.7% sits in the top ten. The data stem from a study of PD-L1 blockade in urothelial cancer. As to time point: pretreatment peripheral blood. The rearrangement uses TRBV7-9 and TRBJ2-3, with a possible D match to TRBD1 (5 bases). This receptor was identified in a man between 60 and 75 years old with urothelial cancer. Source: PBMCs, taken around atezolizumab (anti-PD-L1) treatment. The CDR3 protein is CASSLSRGDTQYF. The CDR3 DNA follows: TGTGCCAGCAGCTTATCAAGGGGAGATACGCAGTATTTT.